This TCR beta chain originates from a study of blood T cells in healthy people across ages. About the study: Per two T cells, about one barcoded beta molecule was captured through template switching. Study results and caveats: Among long-lived donors, naive CD4+ cells were more numerous and diversity higher than in aged donors.

The CDR3 extends over 15 amino acids. Germline V lookup: CDR1 SGHRS, CDR2 YFSETQ. Deletions cut 1 base from V and 4 bases from J, with 14 bases between. Next came a second PCR, run for about 7 to 12 cycles, which used a sample-barcoded 5' primer along with a J-beta primer mix. CDR3-containing paired-end reads numbered at least 2.5 million in each sample. MiXCR, applied by TCRdb to the 5' RACE reads, yields one record per CDR3 protein. The repertoire holds about 650,000 distinct CDR3 sequences, with approximately 52% as singletons. This clonotype was seen more than once but under ten times. Its matching antigen is unknown.

V usage is TRBV5-1 and J usage is TRBJ1-1; D not certain. The sequence came from a woman aged 80 or over in good health. The sample comprised blood. The chain's CDR3 is CASSLIPGRTTEAFF. The CDR3 DNA reads TGCGCCAGCAGCTTGATCCCAGGTAGGACCACTGAAGCTTTCTTT.